What follows is one T cell receptor (beta chain) and its context. Antigen: not known. Profiled with immunoSEQ multiplex PCR; TCRdb holds only in-frame clones, not every one. The data contain more than 85,000 clones, 85% to 95% of them seen just once; the ten biggest clones take up 0.25% to 0.35%. The data stem from a study of siplizumab effects on memory and regulatory T cells. Overall study results and limits: Apparently key alloresponse contributors, naive T cells also seemed more diverse than memory cells.

Germline CDR1 MDHEN, CDR2 SYDVKM. The V segment lost 6 bases and the J segment 6 bases; nucleotides outside the gene matches: 9. There are 15 residues in the CDR3. This sequence joins TRBV28 and TRBJ2-1; 9 bases align to TRBD1. Source material: CD4+ T cells sorted from blood. This sequence originates from a human donor in good health. CDR3: CASSNLGTGINEQFF. As DNA, the CDR3 is TGTGCCAGCAGCAACTTGGGGACAGGGATCAATGAGCAGTTCTTC.